This T cell receptor (beta chain) was profiled in a study of T-cell reconstitution after alpha-beta-depleted transplantation in children (dated by TCRdb to between 2015 and 2016). Turning to the overall study: Using TCR repertoire profiling, the study quantitatively followed how T-cell immune reconstitution unfolded in children after TCRalphabeta/CD19-depleted allogeneic hematopoietic cell transplantation.

Library preparation used PCR. This sample was sequenced with an Illumina HiSeq 2500. TCR libraries were prepared with molecular barcoding, using unique molecular identifiers to normalize TCRbeta repertoire quantification. The public reads were run again by TCRdb, first through fastp at Q25 and then through MiXCR, and only productive beta chains were kept. Each entry is one CDR3 protein sequence, shown with its most common DNA and genes. The sample table holds about 500,000 distinct CDR3 sequences, of which 32% were seen once. The leading ten clones occupy approximately 2.3% of the sample. This clonotype was observed a few times. Its antigen remains undetermined. Per-base qualities were not stored, and no clone one base away is much larger. The CDR3 spans 12 residues, from the cysteine through the phenylalanine. The CDR3 DNA has 36 bases and is translated from base 1. The junction carries 12 bases between V and J, which are trimmed by 5 bases and 7 bases respectively. For CDR1 and CDR2, the germline V gene (reference sequence) lists DFQATT and SNEGSKA.

The chain is made from TRBV20-1 and TRBJ1-5; the D gene is possibly TRBD1, with 6 bases matching. The origin of this receptor is a human donor who donated a stem cell graft to a child with aplastic anemia. The sample in question was PBMCs from the stem cell graft donor, obtained from the stem cell graft. In nucleotide form, the sequence is TGCAGTGCTCGAACGGGGGCCCAGCCCCAGCATTTT. It translates as CSARTGAQPQHF.